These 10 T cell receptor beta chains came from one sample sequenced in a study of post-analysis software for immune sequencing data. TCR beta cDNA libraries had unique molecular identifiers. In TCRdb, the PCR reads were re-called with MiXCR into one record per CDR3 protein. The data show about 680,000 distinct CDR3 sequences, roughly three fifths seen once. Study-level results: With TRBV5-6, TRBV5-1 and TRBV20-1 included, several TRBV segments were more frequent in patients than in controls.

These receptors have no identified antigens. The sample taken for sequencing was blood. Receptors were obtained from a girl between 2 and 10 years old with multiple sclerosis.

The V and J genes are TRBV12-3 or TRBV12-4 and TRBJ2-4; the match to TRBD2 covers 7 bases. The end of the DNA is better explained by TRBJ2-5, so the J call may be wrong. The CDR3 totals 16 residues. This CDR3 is CASSFNPAGDRETQYF. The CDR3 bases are TGTGCCAGCAGTTTCAACCCGGCGGGGGACCGAGAGACCCAGTACTTC.

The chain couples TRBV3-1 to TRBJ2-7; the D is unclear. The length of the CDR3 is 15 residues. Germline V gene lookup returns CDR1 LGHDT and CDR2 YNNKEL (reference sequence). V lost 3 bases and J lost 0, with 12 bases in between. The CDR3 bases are TGTGCCAGCAGCCAGGGCAGGAAGATCTCCTACGAGCAGTACTTC. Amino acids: CASSQGRKISYEQYF.

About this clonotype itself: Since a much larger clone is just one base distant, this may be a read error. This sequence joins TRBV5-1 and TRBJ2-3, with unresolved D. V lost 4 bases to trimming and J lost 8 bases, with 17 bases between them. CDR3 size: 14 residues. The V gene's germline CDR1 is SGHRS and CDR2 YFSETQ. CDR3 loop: CASSGELFAGTQYF. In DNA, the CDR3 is TGCGCCAGCAGCGGGGAACTTTTTGCAGGTACGCAGTATTTT.

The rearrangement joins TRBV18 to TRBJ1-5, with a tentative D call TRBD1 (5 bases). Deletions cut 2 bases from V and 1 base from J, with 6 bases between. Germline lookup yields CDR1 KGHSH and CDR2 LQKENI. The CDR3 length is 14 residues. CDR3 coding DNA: TGTGCCAGCTCACCAAGACAGAGCAATCAGCCCCAGCATTTT. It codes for CASSPRQSNQPQHF. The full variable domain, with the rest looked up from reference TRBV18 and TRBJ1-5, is NAGVMQNPRHLVRRRGQEARLRCSPMKGHSHVYWYRQLPEEGLKFMVYLQKENIIDESGMPKERFSAEFPKEGPSILRIQQVVRGDSAAYFCASSPRQSNQPQHFGDGTRLSIL.

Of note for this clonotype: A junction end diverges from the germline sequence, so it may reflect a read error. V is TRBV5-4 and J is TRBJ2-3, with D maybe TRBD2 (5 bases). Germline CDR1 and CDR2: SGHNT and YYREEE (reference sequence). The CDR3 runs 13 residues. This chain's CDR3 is CASSLTWEDTQYF. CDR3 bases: TGTGCTAGCAGCTTGACATGGGAGGATACGCAGTATTTT.

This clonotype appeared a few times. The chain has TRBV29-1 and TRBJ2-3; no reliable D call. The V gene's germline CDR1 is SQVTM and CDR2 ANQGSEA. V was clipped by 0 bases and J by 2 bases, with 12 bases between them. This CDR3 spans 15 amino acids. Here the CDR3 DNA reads TGCAGCGTTGAAGAGTCGGGCCTCGACACAGATACGCAGTATTTT. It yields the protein CSVEESGLDTDTQYF.

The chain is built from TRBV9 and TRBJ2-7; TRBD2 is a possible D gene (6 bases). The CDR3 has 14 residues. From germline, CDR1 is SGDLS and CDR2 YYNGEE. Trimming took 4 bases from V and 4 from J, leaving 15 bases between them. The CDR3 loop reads CASSLRASEYEQYF. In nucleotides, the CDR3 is TGTGCCAGCAGCCTCCGGGCTAGCGAGTACGAGCAGTACTTC.

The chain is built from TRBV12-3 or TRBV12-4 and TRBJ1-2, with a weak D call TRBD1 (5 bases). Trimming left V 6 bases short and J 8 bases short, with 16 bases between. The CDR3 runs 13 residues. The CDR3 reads CASSQDGASGYTF. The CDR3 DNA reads TGTGCCAGCAGCCAGGACGGGGCGTCGGGCTACACCTTC.

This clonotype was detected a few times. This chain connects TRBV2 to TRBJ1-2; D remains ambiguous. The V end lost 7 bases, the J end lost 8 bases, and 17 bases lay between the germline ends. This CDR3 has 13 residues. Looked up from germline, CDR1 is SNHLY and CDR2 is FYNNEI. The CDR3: CASTVGVPGGYTF. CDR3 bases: TGTGCCAGCACCGTTGGTGTGCCCGGAGGCTACACCTTC.

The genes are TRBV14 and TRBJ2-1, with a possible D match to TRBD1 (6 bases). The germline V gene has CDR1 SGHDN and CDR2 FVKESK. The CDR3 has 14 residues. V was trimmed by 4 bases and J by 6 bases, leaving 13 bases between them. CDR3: CASSPPGALNEQFF. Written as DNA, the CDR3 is TGTGCCAGCAGCCCCCCAGGGGCCCTCAATGAGCAGTTCTTC.